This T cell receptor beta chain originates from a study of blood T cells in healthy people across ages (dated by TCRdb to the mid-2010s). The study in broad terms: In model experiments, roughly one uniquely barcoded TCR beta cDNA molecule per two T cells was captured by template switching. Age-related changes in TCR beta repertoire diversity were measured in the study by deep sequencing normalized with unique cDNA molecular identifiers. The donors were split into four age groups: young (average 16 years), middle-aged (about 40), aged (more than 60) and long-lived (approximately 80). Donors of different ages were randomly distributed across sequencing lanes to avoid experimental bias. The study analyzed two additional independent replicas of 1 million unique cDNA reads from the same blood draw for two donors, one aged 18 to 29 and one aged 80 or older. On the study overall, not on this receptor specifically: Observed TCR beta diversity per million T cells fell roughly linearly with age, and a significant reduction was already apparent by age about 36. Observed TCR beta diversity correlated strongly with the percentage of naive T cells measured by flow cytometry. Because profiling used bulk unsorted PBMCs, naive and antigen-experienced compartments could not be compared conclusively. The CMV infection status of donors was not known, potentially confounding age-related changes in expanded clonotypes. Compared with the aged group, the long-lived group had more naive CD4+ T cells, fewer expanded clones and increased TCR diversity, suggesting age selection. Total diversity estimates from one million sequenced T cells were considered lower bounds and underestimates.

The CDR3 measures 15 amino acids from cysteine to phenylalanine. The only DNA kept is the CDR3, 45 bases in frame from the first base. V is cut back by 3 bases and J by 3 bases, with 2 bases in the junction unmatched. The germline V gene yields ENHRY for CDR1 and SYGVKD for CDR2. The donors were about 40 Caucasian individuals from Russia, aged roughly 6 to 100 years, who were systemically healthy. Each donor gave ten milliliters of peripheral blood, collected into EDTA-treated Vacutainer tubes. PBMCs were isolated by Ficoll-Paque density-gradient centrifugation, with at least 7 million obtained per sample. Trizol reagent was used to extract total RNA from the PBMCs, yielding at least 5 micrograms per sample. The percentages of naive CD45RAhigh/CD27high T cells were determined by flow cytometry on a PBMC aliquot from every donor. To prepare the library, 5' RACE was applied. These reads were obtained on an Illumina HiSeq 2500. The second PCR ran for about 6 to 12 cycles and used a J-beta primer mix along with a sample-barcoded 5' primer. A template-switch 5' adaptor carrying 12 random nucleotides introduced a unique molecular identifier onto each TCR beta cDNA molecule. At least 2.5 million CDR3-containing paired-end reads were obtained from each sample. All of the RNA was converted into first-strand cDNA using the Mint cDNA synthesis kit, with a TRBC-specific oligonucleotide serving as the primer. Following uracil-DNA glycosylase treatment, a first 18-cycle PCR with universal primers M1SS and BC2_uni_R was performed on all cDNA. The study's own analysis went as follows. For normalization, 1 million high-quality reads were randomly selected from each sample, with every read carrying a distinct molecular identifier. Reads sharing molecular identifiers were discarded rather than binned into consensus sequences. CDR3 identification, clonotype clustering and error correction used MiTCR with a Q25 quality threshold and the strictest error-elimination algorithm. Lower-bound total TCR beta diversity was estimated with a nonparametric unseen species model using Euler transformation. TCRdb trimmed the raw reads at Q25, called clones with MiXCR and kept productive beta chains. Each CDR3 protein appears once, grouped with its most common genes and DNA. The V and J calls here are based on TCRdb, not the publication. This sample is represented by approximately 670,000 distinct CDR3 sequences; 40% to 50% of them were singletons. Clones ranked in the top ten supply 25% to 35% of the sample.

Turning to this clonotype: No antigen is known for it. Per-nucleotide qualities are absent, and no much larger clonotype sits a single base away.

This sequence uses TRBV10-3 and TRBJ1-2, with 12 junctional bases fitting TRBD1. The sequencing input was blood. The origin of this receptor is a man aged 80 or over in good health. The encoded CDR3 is CAISDRDRGHYGYTF. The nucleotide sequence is TGTGCCATCAGTGACCGGGACAGGGGGCACTATGGCTACACCTTC.